Described below is a single T cell receptor (beta chain) sequence and its context. What it recognizes is unknown. The data originate from a study of monozygotic twins with inflammatory bowel disease. Study observations and caveats: Evidence did not back any single strong signal or clonotype linked to IBD. TCRbeta inverse Simpson diversity was decreased in IBD patients versus healthy co-twins.

In germline, CDR1 is LGHDT, CDR2 YNNKEL (reference sequence). The CDR3 sequence is 15 residues long. TCRdb derives one entry per CDR3 protein from the 5' RACE reads, leaving out DNA. This table holds 150,000 to 200,000 distinct CDR3 sequences. Sequencing was done on a sample of blood. The rearrangement links TRBV3-1 to TRBJ2-5; TCRdb picks TRBD1, but there is no DNA to check that call. This TCR came from a human donor with ulcerative colitis or Crohn's disease, or a healthy co-twin of an affected twin (not recorded which). CDR3 in amino acids: CASSSGTGGFETQYF.